Below, one T cell receptor beta chain is given with its context. Here immunoSEQ multiplex PCR was the method, and the copy in TCRdb shows in-frame clones only, minus some. The sample carries a few hundred thousand clones, roughly nine tenths recorded once. The sample comes from a study of blood T cell repertoires in COVID-19. Overall study context: The cDNA or gDNA used as material had been derived from T cells, B-cell-depleted T cells, or PBMCs.

Sequenced input: peripheral blood. The clonotype comes from a woman aged 40-49 years who had recovered from COVID-19.

The CDR3 coding sequence is TGTGCCAGCAGCATATGGACAGGGGGCAATCAGCCCCAGCATTTT. This gives the protein CASSIWTGGNQPQHF. V gene TRBV7-8 combines with J gene TRBJ1-5; TRBD1 matches at 9 bases. The germline gives CDR1 SGHVS, CDR2 FQNEAQ. V lost 5 bases and J lost 2; bases outside the gene matches: 4. This CDR3 has 15 amino acids.